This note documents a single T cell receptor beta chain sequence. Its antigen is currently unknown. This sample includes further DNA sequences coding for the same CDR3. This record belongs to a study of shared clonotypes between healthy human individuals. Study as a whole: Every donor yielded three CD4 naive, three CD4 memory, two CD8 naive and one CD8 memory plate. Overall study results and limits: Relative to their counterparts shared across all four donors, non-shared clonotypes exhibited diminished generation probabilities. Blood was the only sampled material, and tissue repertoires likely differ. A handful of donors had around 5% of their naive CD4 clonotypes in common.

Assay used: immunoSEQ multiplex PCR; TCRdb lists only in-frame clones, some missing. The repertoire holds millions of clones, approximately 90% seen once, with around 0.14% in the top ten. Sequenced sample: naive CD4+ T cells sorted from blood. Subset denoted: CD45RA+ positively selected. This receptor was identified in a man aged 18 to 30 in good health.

For the CDR3, the DNA is TGTGCCAGCAGCTTACTTACAGGACAAGAGACCCAGTACTTC. It yields the protein CASSLLTGQETQYF. This chain uses TRBV7-9 with TRBJ2-5; D may be TRBD1 (5 bases). The germline V gene encodes CDR1 SEHNR and CDR2 FQNEAQ (reference sequence). The CDR3 runs to 14 residues. The ends were cut back, 2 bases at V and 2 bases at J, with 9 bases in the middle.